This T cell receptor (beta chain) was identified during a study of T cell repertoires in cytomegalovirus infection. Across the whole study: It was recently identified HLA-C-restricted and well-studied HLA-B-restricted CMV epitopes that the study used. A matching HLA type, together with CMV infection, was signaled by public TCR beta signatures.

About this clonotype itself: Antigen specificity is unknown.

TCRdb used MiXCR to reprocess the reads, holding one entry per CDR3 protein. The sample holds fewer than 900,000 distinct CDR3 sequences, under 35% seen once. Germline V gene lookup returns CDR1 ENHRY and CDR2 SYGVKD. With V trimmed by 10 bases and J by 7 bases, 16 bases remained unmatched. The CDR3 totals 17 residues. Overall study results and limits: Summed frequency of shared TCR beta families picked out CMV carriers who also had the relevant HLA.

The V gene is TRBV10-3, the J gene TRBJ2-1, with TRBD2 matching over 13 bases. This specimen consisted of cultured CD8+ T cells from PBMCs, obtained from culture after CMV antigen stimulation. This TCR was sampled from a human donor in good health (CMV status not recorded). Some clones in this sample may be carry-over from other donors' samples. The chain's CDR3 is CATRGTSGATLWNEQFF. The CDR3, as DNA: TGTGCCACCCGAGGGACTAGCGGGGCCACCCTTTGGAATGAGCAGTTCTTC.